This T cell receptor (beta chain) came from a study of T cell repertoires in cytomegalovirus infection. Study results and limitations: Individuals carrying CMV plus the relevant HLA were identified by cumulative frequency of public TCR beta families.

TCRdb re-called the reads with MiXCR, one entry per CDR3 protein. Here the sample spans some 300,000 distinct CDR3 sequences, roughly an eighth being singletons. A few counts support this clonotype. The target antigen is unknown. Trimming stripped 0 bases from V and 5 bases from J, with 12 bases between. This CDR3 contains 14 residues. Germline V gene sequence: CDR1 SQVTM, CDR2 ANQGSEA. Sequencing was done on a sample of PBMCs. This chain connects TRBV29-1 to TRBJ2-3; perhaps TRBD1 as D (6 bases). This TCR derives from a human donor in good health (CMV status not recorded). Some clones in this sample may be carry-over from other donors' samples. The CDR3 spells CSVEEVGAGDTQYF. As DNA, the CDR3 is TGCAGCGTTGAAGAAGTGGGGGCAGGAGATACGCAGTATTTT.